Included here is one T cell receptor (beta chain) sequence, with context. A single base is all that separates this from a far larger clone, so a read error is likely. These data come from a study of low-dose radiotherapy and immunotherapy resistance in tumors. The sample's time point: before trial treatment. Both TCRalpha and TCRbeta chains were reverse transcribed with V-gene-specific primers. Both a constant-region primer and a V-primer adapter served to amplify TCRs across roughly 20 PCR cycles. TCRdb reprocessed the reads with MiXCR, giving one entry per CDR3 protein. The table includes 55,000 to 65,000 distinct CDR3 sequences, roughly 29% detected once. The V gene lost 1 base and the J gene lost 7 bases, with 13 bases spanning the gap. This CDR3 region has 15 residues.

Sequenced material: PBMCs, taken before treatment. The origin of this receptor is a male donor with rectosigmoid adenocarcinoma. V usage is TRBV7-1 and J usage is TRBJ2-2; D might be TRBD1 (5 bases). TRBV7-1 is marked as an open reading frame, function uncertain. CDR3 nucleotides: TGTGCCAGCAGCTCAGTAGGGGTTCCGGGCGGGGAGCTGTTTTTT. The encoded protein is CASSSVGVPGGELFF.